This T cell receptor beta chain was captured in a study of shared clonotypes between healthy human individuals. The overall study: Each donor had three CD4 naive, three CD4 memory, two CD8 naive and one CD8 memory plate. Study-wide results and caveats: Clonotypes that were shared across a handful of donors made up around 5% of naive CD4 clonotypes.

Of note for this clone: The antigen is unknown.

V was pared by 0 bases and J by 5 bases, with 9 bases of the junction left unmatched. This CDR3 has 16 residues. Clones were read by immunoSEQ multiplex PCR, and TCRdb kept only the in-frame ones, dropping some. The top ten clones hold under 2% of a sample with about 2,200,000 clones, about 93% of them seen once. Terminally differentiated effector memory CD45RA+ cells were left out of the naive CD8 fraction, which was CD45RO-negative and positively selected for CCR7. The receptor was isolated from a man younger than 30 in good health. Some clones in this sample may be carry-over from other donors' samples. What was sequenced was naive CD8+ T cells from PBMCs. The chain links TRBV23-1 to TRBJ2-7, with TRBD2 identical over 8 bases. TRBV23-1 is reported as an ORF; its role is uncertain. In DNA form, the CDR3 reads TGCGCCAGCAGTCAATCGACAGCGGGAGTCGCTGACGAGCAGTACTTC. The encoded protein is CASSQSTAGVADEQYF.